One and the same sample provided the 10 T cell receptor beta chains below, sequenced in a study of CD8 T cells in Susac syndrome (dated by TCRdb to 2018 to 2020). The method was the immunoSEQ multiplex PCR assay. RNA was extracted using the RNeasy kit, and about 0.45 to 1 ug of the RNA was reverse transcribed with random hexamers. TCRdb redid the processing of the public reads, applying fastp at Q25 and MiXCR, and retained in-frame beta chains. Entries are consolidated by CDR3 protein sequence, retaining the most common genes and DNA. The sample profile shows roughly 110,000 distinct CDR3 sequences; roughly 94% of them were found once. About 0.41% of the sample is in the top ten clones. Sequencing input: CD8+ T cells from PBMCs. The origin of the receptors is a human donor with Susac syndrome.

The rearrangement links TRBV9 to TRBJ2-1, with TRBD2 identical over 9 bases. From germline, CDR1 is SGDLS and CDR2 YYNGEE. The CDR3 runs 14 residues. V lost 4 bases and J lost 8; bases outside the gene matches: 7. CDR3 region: CASSTGTSPHEQFF. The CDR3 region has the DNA TGTGCCAGCAGCACCGGGACTAGCCCCCATGAGCAGTTCTTC. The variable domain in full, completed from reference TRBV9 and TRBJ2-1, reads DSGVTQTPKHLITATGQRVTLRCSPRSGDLSVYWYQQSLDQGLQFLIQYYNGEERAKGNILERFSAQQFPDLHSELNLSSLELGDSALYFCASSTGTSPHEQFFGPGTRLTVL.

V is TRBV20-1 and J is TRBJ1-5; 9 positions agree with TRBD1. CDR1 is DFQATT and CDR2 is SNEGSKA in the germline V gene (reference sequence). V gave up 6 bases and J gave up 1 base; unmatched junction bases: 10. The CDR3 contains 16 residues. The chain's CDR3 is CSAWDRERGSNQPQHF. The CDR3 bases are TGCAGTGCATGGGACAGGGAGAGGGGGAGCAATCAGCCCCAGCATTTT.

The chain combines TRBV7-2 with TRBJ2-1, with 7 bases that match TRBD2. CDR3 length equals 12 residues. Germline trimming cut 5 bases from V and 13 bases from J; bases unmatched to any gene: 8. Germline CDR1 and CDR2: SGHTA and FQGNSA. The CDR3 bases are TGTGCCAGCAGCCCAGGACTAGTAGGACAGTTCTTC. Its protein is CASSPGLVGQFF.

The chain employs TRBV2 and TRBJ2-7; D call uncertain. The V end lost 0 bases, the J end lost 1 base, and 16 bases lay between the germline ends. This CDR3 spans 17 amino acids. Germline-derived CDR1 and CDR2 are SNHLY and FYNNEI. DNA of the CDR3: TGTGCCAGCAGTGAAGCCTCAGGTTCCAAGGTTTCCTACGAGCAGTACTTC. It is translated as CASSEASGSKVSYEQYF.

The CDR3 region is CASSYAPPGTDYGYTF. The CDR3 region has the DNA TGTGCCAGCAGTTACGCCCCGCCGGGGACCGACTATGGCTACACCTTC. The chain couples TRBV6-5 to TRBJ1-2; D perhaps matches TRBD1 (5 bases). From germline, CDR1 is MNHEY and CDR2 SVGAGI. V lost 2 bases, J lost 3 bases, and 16 bases lay in between. The CDR3 consists of 16 residues.

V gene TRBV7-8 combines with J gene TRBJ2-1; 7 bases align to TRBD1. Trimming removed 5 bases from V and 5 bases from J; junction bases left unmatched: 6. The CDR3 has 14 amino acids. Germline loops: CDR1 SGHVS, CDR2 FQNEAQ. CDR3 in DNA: TGTGCCAGCAGCAGCCGGGACAGACACAATGAGCAGTTCTTC. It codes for CASSSRDRHNEQFF. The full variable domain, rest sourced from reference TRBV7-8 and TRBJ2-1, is GAGVSQSPRYKVAKRGQDVALRCDPISGHVSLFWYQQALGQGPEFLTYFQNEAQLDKSGLPSDRFFAERPEGSVSTLKIQRTQQEDSAVYLCASSSRDRHNEQFFGPGTRLTVL.

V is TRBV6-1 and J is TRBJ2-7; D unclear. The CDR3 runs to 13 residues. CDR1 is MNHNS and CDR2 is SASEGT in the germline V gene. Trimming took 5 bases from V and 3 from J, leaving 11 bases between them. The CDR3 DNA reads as TGTGCCAGCAGTACCCGGCGCAACTACGAGCAGTACTTC. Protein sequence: CASSTRRNYEQYF.

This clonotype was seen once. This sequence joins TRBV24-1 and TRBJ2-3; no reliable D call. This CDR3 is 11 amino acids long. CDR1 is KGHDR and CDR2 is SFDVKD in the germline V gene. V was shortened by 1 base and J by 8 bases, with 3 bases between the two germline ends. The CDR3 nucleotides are TGTGCCACCAGTGATTTTGGTACGCAGTATTTT. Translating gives CATSDFGTQYF.

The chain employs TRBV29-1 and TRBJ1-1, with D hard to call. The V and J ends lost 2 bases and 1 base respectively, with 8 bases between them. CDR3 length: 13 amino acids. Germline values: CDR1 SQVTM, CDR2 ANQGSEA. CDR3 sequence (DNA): TGCAGCGTTGAACCGGATGGGAACACTGAAGCTTTCTTT. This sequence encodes CSVEPDGNTEAFF.

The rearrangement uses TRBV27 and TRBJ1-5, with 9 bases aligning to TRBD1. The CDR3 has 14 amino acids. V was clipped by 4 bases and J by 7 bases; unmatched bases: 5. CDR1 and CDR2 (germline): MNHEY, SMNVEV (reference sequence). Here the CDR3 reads CASSSGQGKQPQHF. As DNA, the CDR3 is TGTGCCAGCAGTTCCGGACAGGGGAAACAGCCCCAGCATTTT.